This T cell receptor (beta chain) originates from a study of T cells in Graves' hyperthyroidism and ophthalmopathy. Broader study findings: Most expanded thyroid clonotypes above 0.001 recurred in blood.

The sample holds many counts of this clonotype. No antigen is known for it. The investigators amplified TCR beta CDR3 regions from RNA transcripts. TCR CDR3 underwent first-round RT-PCR with the HTBI primer set. TCRdb re-analysed the multiplex PCR reads in MiXCR, keeping a single row per CDR3 protein. The top ten clones hold less than 45% of a sample with hundreds of thousands of distinct CDR3 sequences, roughly 19% of them seen once. This clonotype was obtained from a man aged 50 or older with Graves' ophthalmopathy. Sample: blood.

Written as DNA, the CDR3 is TGTGCCAGCCTCGAGGGCGGGCCCGGAGCGAACGAGCAGTACTTC. This sequence encodes CASLEGGPGANEQYF. The chain is built from TRBV28 and TRBJ2-7; a possible D gene is TRBD2 (5 bases). The CDR3 totals 15 residues. CDR1 MDHEN and CDR2 SYDVKM come from the germline V gene. V lost 8 bases to trimming and J lost 5 bases, with 22 bases between them. Together with reference TRBV28 and TRBJ2-7, the CDR3 gives the full variable domain: DVKVTQSSRYLVKRTGEKVFLECVQDMDHENMFWYRQDPGLGLRLIYFSYDVKMKEKGDIPEGYSVSREKKERFSLILESASTNQTSMYLCASLEGGPGANEQYFGPGTRLTVT.